The entry below gives a single T cell receptor beta chain sequence along with its context. Clones were sequenced by immunoSEQ multiplex PCR, and TCRdb holds only the in-frame ones, with some missing. The table shows roughly 140,000 clones, with 84% occurring only once. This entry is derived from a study of blood T cell repertoires in COVID-19. The CDR3 is 18 residues long. The V gene's germline CDR1 is LNHDA and CDR2 SQIVND (reference sequence). V was pared by 3 bases and J by 2 bases, with 10 bases of the junction left unmatched. Sequencing was done on a sample of PBMCs or T cells enriched from blood (not recorded which). The TCR originated in a man in his forties or fifties who had recovered from COVID-19. The V gene is TRBV19, the J gene TRBJ1-5; 10 nucleotides align to TRBD1. The DNA for the CDR3 is TGTGCCAGTAGTATTTTGTCCTCGACAGGGGGCCGCAATCAGCCCCAGCATTTT. Protein sequence: CASSILSSTGGRNQPQHF.